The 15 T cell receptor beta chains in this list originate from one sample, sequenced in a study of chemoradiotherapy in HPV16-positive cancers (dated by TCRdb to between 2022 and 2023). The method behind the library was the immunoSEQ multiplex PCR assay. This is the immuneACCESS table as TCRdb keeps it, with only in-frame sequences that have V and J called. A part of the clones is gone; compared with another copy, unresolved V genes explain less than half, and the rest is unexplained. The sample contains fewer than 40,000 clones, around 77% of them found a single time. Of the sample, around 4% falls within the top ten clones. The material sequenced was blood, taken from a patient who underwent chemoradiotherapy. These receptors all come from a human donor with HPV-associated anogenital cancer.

CDR3 sequence reads: CASSLGLAGGPTGANVLTF. The CDR3 DNA is TGTGCCAGCAGCTTAGGCTTAGCGGGGGGGCCGACTGGGGCCAACGTCCTGACTTTC. The V gene is TRBV13, the J gene TRBJ2-6; the match to TRBD2 covers 11 bases. The CDR3 totals 19 residues. Germline V gene sequence: CDR1 PRHDT, CDR2 FYEKMQ (reference sequence). After removal of 0 bases from V and 2 bases from J, the junction contained 6 bases not matched to a gene.

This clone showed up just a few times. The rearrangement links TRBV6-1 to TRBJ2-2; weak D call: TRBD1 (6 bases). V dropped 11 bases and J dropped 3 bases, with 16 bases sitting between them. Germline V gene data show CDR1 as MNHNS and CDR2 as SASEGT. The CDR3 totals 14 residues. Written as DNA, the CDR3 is TGTGCCGGATCCCTAGGGGGACACACCGGGGAGCTGTTTTTT. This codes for CAGSLGGHTGELFF.

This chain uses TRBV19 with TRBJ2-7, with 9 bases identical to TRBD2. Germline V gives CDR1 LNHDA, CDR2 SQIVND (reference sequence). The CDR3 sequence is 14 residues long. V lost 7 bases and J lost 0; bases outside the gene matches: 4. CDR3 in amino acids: CASMQRGDSYEQYF. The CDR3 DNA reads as TGTGCCAGTATGCAGCGGGGGGACTCCTACGAGCAGTACTTC.

CDR3 in amino acids: CAWRPKQGYGEQFF. Here the CDR3 DNA reads TGTGCCTGGAGGCCCAAACAGGGATATGGTGAGCAGTTCTTC. The chain uses TRBV30 and TRBJ2-1; the D gene is possibly TRBD1 (6 bases). The germline V gene has CDR1 GTSNPN and CDR2 SVGIG (reference sequence). The V end lost 3 bases, the J end lost 9 bases, and 18 bases lay between the germline ends. The length of the CDR3 is 14 residues.

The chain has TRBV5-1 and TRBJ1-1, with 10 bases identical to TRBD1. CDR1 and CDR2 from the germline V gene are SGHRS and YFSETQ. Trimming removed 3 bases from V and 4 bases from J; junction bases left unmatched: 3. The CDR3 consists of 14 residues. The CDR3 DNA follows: TGCGCCAGCAGCTCGGGACAGGGGTTCACTGAAGCTTTCTTT. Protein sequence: CASSSGQGFTEAFF.

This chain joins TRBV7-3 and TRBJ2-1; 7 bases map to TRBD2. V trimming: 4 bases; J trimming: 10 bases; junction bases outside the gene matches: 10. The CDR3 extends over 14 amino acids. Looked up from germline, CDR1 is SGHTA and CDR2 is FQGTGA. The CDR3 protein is CASSSGLERREQFF. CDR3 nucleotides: TGTGCCAGCAGCTCCGGACTAGAGCGGAGAGAGCAGTTCTTC.

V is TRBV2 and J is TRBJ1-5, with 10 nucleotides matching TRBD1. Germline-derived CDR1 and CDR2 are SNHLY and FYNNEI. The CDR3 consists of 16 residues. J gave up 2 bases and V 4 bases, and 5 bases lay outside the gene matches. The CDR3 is CASSGRTGGGNQPQHF. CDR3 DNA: TGTGCCAGCAGTGGTAGGACAGGGGGAGGCAATCAGCCCCAGCATTTT.

The DNA of the CDR3 is TGCGCCAGCTCGGAGGGCGGTGGCAGTCAGCCCCAGCATTTT. Protein sequence: CASSEGGGSQPQHF. The chain employs TRBV5-1 and TRBJ1-5; D ambiguous. Trimming took off 7 bases at V and 6 bases at J, with 17 bases between the two ends. CDR3 size: 14 residues. The V gene's germline CDR1 is SGHRS and CDR2 YFSETQ.

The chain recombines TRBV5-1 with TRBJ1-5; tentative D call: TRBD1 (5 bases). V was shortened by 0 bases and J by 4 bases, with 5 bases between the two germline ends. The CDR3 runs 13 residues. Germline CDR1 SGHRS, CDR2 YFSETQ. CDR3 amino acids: CASSLGTNQPQHF. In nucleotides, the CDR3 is TGCGCCAGCAGCTTGGGGACAAATCAGCCCCAGCATTTT.

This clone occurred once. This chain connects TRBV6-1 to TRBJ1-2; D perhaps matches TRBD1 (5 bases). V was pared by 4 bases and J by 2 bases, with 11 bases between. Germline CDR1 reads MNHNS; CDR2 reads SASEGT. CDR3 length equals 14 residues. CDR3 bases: TGTGCCAGCAGTGGGTCCAGGGCGAACTATGGCTACACCTTC. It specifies CASSGSRANYGYTF.

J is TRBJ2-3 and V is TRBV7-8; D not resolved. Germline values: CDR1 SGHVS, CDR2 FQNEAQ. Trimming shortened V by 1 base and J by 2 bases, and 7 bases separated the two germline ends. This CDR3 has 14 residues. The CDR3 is CASSLGSDTDTQYF. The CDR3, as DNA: TGTGCCAGCAGCTTAGGATCAGACACAGATACGCAGTATTTT. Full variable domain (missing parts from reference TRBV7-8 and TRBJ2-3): GAGVSQSPRYKVAKRGQDVALRCDPISGHVSLFWYQQALGQGPEFLTYFQNEAQLDKSGLPSDRFFAERPEGSVSTLKIQRTQQEDSAVYLCASSLGSDTDTQYFGPGTRLTVL.

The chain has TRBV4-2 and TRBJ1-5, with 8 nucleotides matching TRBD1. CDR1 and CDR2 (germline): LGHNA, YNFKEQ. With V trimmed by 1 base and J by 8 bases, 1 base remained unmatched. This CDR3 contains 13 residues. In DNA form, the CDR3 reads TGTGCCAGCAGCCAAGGGACAGGGAAGCCCCAGCATTTT. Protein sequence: CASSQGTGKPQHF.

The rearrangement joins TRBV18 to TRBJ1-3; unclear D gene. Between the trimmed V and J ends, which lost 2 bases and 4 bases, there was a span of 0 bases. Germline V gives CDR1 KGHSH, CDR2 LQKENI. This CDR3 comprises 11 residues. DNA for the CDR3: TGTGCCAGCTCACCAGGAAACACCATATATTTT. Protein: CASSPGNTIYF.

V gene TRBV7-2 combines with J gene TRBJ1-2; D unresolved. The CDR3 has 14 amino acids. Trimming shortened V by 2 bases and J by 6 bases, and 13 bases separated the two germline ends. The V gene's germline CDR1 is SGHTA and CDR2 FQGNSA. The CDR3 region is CASSLSDPENGYTF. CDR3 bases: TGTGCCAGCAGCTTATCGGACCCGGAGAATGGCTACACCTTC.

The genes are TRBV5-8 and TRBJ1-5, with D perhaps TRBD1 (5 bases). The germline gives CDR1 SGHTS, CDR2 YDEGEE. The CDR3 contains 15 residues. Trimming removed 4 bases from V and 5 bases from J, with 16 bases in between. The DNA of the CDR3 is TGTGCCAGCAGCCCCCGGGGGAGGGATGATCAGCCCCAGCATTTT. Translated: CASSPRGRDDQPQHF.